This passage covers 18 T cell receptor beta chains from one sample sequenced in a study of early T cells in non-severe SARS-CoV-2 infection. Via MiXCR, TCRdb re-called the 5' RACE reads, giving one row per CDR3 protein. The sample records approximately 70,000 distinct CDR3 sequences, approximately 12% being singletons. Sequenced material: whole blood. The receptors stem from an adult who was a healthcare worker with PCR-confirmed SARS-CoV-2 infection or an uninfected control (not recorded which).

The sample holds many counts of this clonotype. CDR3 amino acids: CASSFDSNKNTGELFF. For the CDR3, the DNA is TGTGCCAGCAGTTTTGACTCAAATAAGAACACCGGGGAGCTGTTTTTT. J is TRBJ2-2 and V is TRBV12-3 or TRBV12-4; D gene unclear. V was clipped by 3 bases and J by 1 base, with 12 bases between them. The length of the CDR3 is 16 residues.

This clonotype was observed a few times. The chain is built from TRBV29-1 and TRBJ2-3; 10 bases are shared with TRBD2. The CDR3 is made up of 13 amino acids. Per germline, CDR1 SQVTM and CDR2 ANQGSEA. V gave up 6 bases and J gave up 1 base; unmatched junction bases: 1. The CDR3 DNA sequence: TGCAGCGTGGGGACTAGCGGCACAGATACGCAGTATTTT. Translating it yields CSVGTSGTDTQYF.

This clonotype occurred many times. The V call is TRBV28, the J call TRBJ2-7; 7 nucleotides match TRBD1. Germline V CDR1 and CDR2: MDHEN, SYDVKM. The CDR3 runs to 14 residues. The V segment lost 3 bases and the J segment 7 bases; nucleotides outside the gene matches: 9. Here the CDR3 reads CASSLSTGSREQYF. The CDR3 coding sequence is TGTGCCAGCAGTTTGTCGACAGGGTCGCGTGAGCAGTACTTC.

This clonotype was counted ten times or more. The chain carries TRBV27 and TRBJ2-1, with TRBD1 identical over 10 bases. Germline V gene sequence: CDR1 MNHEY, CDR2 SMNVEV (reference sequence). Trimming at V came to 9 bases and at J to 5 bases, leaving 10 bases not matched to a gene. This CDR3 spans 15 amino acids. The CDR3 is CASSPGTGANNEQFF. CDR3 bases: TGTGCCAGTAGTCCCGGGACAGGGGCGAACAATGAGCAGTTCTTC.

In its sample, this clonotype was seen a few times. The chain carries TRBV28 and TRBJ2-5; D might be TRBD1 (6 bases). CDR1 is MDHEN and CDR2 is SYDVKM in the germline V gene. V lost 6 bases to trimming and J lost 9 bases, with 17 bases between them. CDR3 length: 13 residues. The CDR3 is CASSPGQRRAQYF. The CDR3 bases are TGTGCCAGCAGCCCAGGACAGCGGCGGGCCCAGTACTTC. The full variable domain, in which reference TRBV28 and TRBJ2-5 provide the parts outside the CDR3, is DVKVTQSSRYLVKRTGEKVFLECVQDMDHENMFWYRQDPGLGLRLIYFSYDVKMKEKGDIPEGYSVSREKKERFSLILESASTNQTSMYLCASSPGQRRAQYFGPGTRLLVL.

In this sample, this clonotype turned up a few times. V and J are TRBV6-1 and TRBJ2-7, with D possibly called TRBD1 or TRBD2 (5 bases each). The germline CDR1 and CDR2 sequences are MNHNS and SASEGT. Trimming removed 11 bases at V and 3 bases at J, with 17 bases between. The CDR3 is made up of 13 amino acids. CDR3 sequence (DNA): TGTGCCGTCAGGGAAGCCCGGGACTACGAGCAGTACTTC. Protein sequence: CAVREARDYEQYF.

This clonotype was counted many times. V gene TRBV28 combines with J gene TRBJ2-3; D remains ambiguous. Germline V CDR1 and CDR2: MDHEN, SYDVKM. The CDR3 extends over 17 amino acids. Trimming pared 6 bases from V and 0 bases from J, leaving 19 bases between. The CDR3 DNA sequence: TGTGCCAGCAGCCGAAGGCGAGTAGGCACTAGCACAGATACGCAGTATTTT. This codes for CASSRRRVGTSTDTQYF.

This clonotype was observed many times. The chain is built from TRBV2 and TRBJ2-5; the D is unclear. Germline V CDR1 and CDR2: SNHLY, FYNNEI. The V and J ends lost 1 base and 2 bases respectively, with 5 bases between them. There are 13 residues in the CDR3. CDR3 amino acids: CASSEGNQETQYF. The CDR3 coding sequence is TGTGCCAGCAGTGAAGGGAATCAAGAGACCCAGTACTTC.

There are many counts of this clonotype. V is TRBV4-1 and J is TRBJ2-3; D is unclear. The CDR3 loop spans 14 amino acids. In germline, CDR1 is MGHRA, CDR2 YSYEKL. V lost 1 base and J lost 4, with 9 bases in between. The DNA for the CDR3 is TGCGCCAGCAGCCAAGGGAGTTTTCCAGATACGCAGTATTTT. Encoded protein: CASSQGSFPDTQYF.

The chain joins TRBV28 to TRBJ1-4; D not resolved. Trimming shortened V by 2 bases and J by 3 bases, and 7 bases separated the two germline ends. Germline V lookup: CDR1 MDHEN, CDR2 SYDVKM. This CDR3 comprises 14 residues. The CDR3 DNA reads as TGTGCCAGCAGTTTAGCCGGGGCTAATGAAAAACTGTTTTTT. Protein: CASSLAGANEKLFF.

In its sample, this clonotype was seen many times. The V and J genes are TRBV12-3 or TRBV12-4 and TRBJ1-3; tentative D call: TRBD1 (6 bases). This CDR3 has 15 residues. V was shortened by 6 bases and J by 1 base, with 13 bases between the two germline ends. CDR3 sequence reads: CASRLKGQSGNTIYF. The CDR3, as DNA: TGTGCCAGCAGACTTAAAGGACAGTCTGGAAACACCATATATTTT.

This clonotype showed up many times. The chain joins TRBV2 to TRBJ2-7, with D tentatively TRBD1 (5 bases). V was shortened by 6 bases and J by 4 bases, with 16 bases between the two germline ends. The CDR3 is 14 residues long. CDR1 and CDR2 from the germline V gene are SNHLY and FYNNEI. CDR3 region: CASSDLDSVYEQYF. CDR3 DNA sequence: TGTGCCAGCAGCGACTTAGACAGTGTTTACGAGCAGTACTTC. The entire variable domain, with the rest obtained from reference TRBV2 and TRBJ2-7, is as follows: EPEVTQTPSHQVTQMGQEVILRCVPISNHLYFYWYRQILGQKVEFLVSFYNNEISEKSEIFDDQFSVERPDGSNFTLKIRSTKLEDSAMYFCASSDLDSVYEQYFGPGTRLTVT.

The chain links TRBV6-6 to TRBJ2-7, with D maybe TRBD2 (6 bases). Trimming stripped 7 bases from V and 6 bases from J, with 16 bases between. The CDR3 runs to 13 residues. CDR1 is MNHNY, CDR2 SVGAGI, per germline (reference sequence). The CDR3 protein is CASNADYLSEQYF. Here the CDR3 DNA reads TGTGCCAGCAATGCGGACTACTTGTCCGAGCAGTACTTC.

The rearrangement uses TRBV27 and TRBJ2-7; no clear D. The CDR3 loop spans 13 amino acids. Per germline, CDR1 MNHEY and CDR2 SMNVEV (reference sequence). The V end lost 2 bases, the J end lost 7 bases, and 12 bases lay between the germline ends. The CDR3 bases are TGTGCCAGCAGTTTAGGGCCAGGTGGGGAGCAGTACTTC. Protein product: CASSLGPGGEQYF.

This clonotype has ten or more counts. The chain is built from TRBV9 and TRBJ2-3; TRBD1 aligns across 7 bases. V lost 3 bases, J lost 4 bases, and 11 bases stayed unmatched. The V gene's germline CDR1 is SGDLS and CDR2 YYNGEE. The CDR3 runs 16 residues. CDR3 nucleotide sequence: TGTGCCAGCAGCGGGATCGGGGACAGAGACTCAGATACGCAGTATTTT. It codes for CASSGIGDRDSDTQYF.

This clonotype came up many times. This chain uses TRBV7-6 with TRBJ1-1, with D possibly matching TRBD1 (5 bases). The CDR3 is 15 residues long. V gave up 1 base and J gave up 1 base, with 10 bases separating them. The germline V gene encodes CDR1 SGHVS and CDR2 FNYEAQ. CDR3 bases: TGTGCCAGCAGCTTAGAGTGGGGGAGGAACACTGAAGCTTTCTTT. Protein: CASSLEWGRNTEAFF.

V is TRBV29-1 and J is TRBJ1-2; D is unclear. The CDR3 spans 14 residues. In germline, CDR1 is SQVTM, CDR2 ANQGSEA. Trimming pared 6 bases from V and 4 bases from J, leaving 18 bases between. Written as DNA, the CDR3 is TGCAGCGTCCCCGACCTTGATCAAGGCTATGGCTACACCTTC. Translating gives CSVPDLDQGYGYTF.

This clonotype was recorded at least ten times. The chain links TRBV6-1 to TRBJ2-1; the match to TRBD1 covers 9 bases. Losses at the gene ends were 5 bases for V and 5 bases for J; bases not matched to a gene: 4. This CDR3 comprises 14 residues. Per the germline V gene, CDR1 is MNHNS and CDR2 is SASEGT. CDR3: CASSFRDRDNEQFF. CDR3 nucleotide sequence: TGTGCCAGCAGTTTCCGGGACAGGGACAATGAGCAGTTCTTC.